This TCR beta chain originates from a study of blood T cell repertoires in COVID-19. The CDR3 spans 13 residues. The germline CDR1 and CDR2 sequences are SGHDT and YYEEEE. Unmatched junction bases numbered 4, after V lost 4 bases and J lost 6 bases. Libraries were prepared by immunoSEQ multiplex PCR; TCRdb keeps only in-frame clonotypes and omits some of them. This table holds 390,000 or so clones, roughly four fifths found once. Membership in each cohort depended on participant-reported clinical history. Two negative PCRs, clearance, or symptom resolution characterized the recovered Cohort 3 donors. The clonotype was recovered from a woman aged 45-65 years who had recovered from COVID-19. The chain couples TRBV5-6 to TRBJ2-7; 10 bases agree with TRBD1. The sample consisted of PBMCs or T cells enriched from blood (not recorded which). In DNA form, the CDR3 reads TGTGCCAGCAGCGTGGGACAGGGGTTCGAGCAGTACTTC. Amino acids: CASSVGQGFEQYF.